The source of this T cell receptor (beta chain) is a study of OX40 agonist ivuxolimab in advanced cancers. In the study overall: The costimulatory receptor OX40 (CD134) was targeted by ivuxolimab, a fully human IgG2 agonistic monoclonal antibody. Intravenous ivuxolimab was administered to patients every 2 weeks at six dose levels: 0.01, 0.1, 0.3, 1.5, 3 and 10 mg/kg. Among the roughly 52 dose-escalation patients, about 19 had hepatocellular carcinoma, 15 melanoma, 9 renal cell carcinoma and 9 head and neck cancer. In the dose-escalation cohort, around four fifths of patients were male, and the mean age was 60 years with a range of roughly 20 to 85. Patients were allowed to have had prior anti-PD-1, anti-PD-L1 or anti-CTLA-4 therapy, and 40% of the dose-escalation patients had previously received checkpoint inhibitors. Three dose-escalation patients achieved partial responses, one with hepatocellular carcinoma and two with cutaneous melanoma. Peripheral TCRbeta sequencing was intended to test whether TCR sequence diversity was altered and clonal T-cell expansion was caused by ivuxolimab. The paper covers the monotherapy dose-escalation part of the phase I ivuxolimab trial, which included N of about 50 patients. What the research found in general, with its limitations: The antigen specificity of the clonally expanded peripheral T cells was not determined. In the 0.1-3.0 mg/kg groups, partial responders were among the patients with the lowest normalized peripheral clonal expansion, particularly in CD8+ T cells. After ivuxolimab, CD8+ T cells had more expanded clones than CD4+ T cells on average. Low levels of normalized T-cell clonal expansion were also seen in some patients who did not respond. At doses of 0.1 to 3.0 mg/kg, clonal expansion of both CD4+ and CD8+ T cells in blood was seen between baseline and week 6.

Points on this clone: Its binding antigen is unknown. No clone much larger than this one lies a single base away; base qualities are absent.

V and J lose 2 bases and 1 base, and a span of 9 bases separates them. The CDR3 measures 15 amino acids from cysteine to phenylalanine. The read is trimmed to its CDR3 DNA, 45 bases read in frame from base 1. Reading the germline V gene gives CDR1 LGHNA and CDR2 YSLEER. Patients with a history of autoimmune disease or receiving systemic immunosuppression were excluded from the trial. Peripheral blood for TCR sequencing was collected from all dose cohorts at baseline, on cycle 4 day 1, and on cycle 7 day 1. The samples were taken from a phase I, first-in-human, multicenter, open-label dose-escalation trial of ivuxolimab. The trial enrolled adults with locally advanced or metastatic head and neck squamous cell, hepatocellular, melanoma or renal cell carcinoma. Before TCR sequencing, CD4+ T cells and CD8+ T cells were sorted from peripheral blood as separate populations. For sequencing of the TCRbeta CDR3 region, genomic DNA was extracted from the sorted cells. The immunoSEQ Assay was used to sequence the TCRbeta CDR3 regions. Imported from immuneACCESS, the table was reduced by TCRdb to in-frame sequences with V and J called. These copies leave out some clones; in studies compared against another copy, an unresolved V gene accounts for under half, and the cause of the remainder is not known. This sample holds more than 50,000 clones; roughly 86% were observed only once. Jointly, the top ten make up 5.2% of the sample.

The TCR sequence derives from an adult with an advanced solid tumor such as melanoma, head and neck, liver or kidney cancer. Rearrangement joined TRBV4-3 to TRBJ1-5; no D segment can be confidently identified. The starting material was CD4+ or CD8+ T cells sorted from blood, obtained in a trial of the OX40 agonist ivuxolimab. The CDR3 here reads CASSQLGMSNQPQHF. Read as DNA, the sequence is TGCGCCAGCAGCCAACTCGGGATGAGCAATCAGCCCCAGCATTTT.